Listed here are 12 T cell receptor beta chains from one sample, sequenced in a study of blood T cell repertoires in COVID-19. The table came from immunoSEQ multiplex PCR; TCRdb's copy has only in-frame clones and leaves some out. The data hold 150,000 to 180,000 clones, with approximately 83% observed a single time. The specimen sequenced was peripheral blood. The receptors were gathered from a woman aged 60-70 years with acute or convalescent COVID-19.

The chain couples TRBV5-1 to TRBJ1-4, with no clear D. Germline CDR1 is SGHRS and CDR2 is YFSETQ. The ends were cut back, 4 bases at V and 4 bases at J, with 8 bases in the middle. The CDR3 consists of 13 residues. CDR3 nucleotide sequence: TGCGCCAGCAGCCAGTCGAATAATGAAAAACTGTTTTTT. Amino acid sequence: CASSQSNNEKLFF.

This chain connects TRBV3-1 (or the pseudogene TRBV3-2) to TRBJ2-5; D may be TRBD1 (5 bases). Between the trimmed V and J ends, which lost 3 bases and 2 bases, there was a span of 16 bases. Looked up from germline, CDR1 is LGHDT and CDR2 is YNNKEL (reference sequence). The CDR3 covers 16 residues. The CDR3 nucleotides read TGTGCCAGCAGCCAGGGGCCGGTGACGTTACAAGAGACCCAGTACTTC. Its protein product is CASSQGPVTLQETQYF.

This chain uses TRBV3-1 (or the pseudogene TRBV3-2) with TRBJ2-6; 8 positions match TRBD1. Unmatched junction bases numbered 0, after V lost 5 bases and J lost 0 bases. This CDR3 has 15 residues. Germline V gene data show CDR1 as LGHDT and CDR2 as YNNKEL (reference sequence). The CDR3 here is CASSTGGSGANVLTF. DNA for the CDR3: TGTGCCAGCAGCACAGGGGGCTCTGGGGCCAACGTCCTGACTTTC.

V and J are TRBV11-3 and TRBJ2-1; 7 positions match TRBD1. The CDR3 totals 15 residues. Germline CDR1 SGHNT, CDR2 YENEEA. With 5 bases clipped from V and 5 bases from J, the junction kept 9 bases outside the gene matches. The CDR3 sequence is CASSPSGQTHNEQFF. For the CDR3, the DNA is TGTGCCAGCAGCCCCTCGGGACAGACTCACAATGAGCAGTTCTTC.

The chain joins TRBV11-2 to TRBJ1-1; no definite D call. Germline CDR1 SGHAT, CDR2 FQNNGV. V lost 5 bases, J lost 3 bases, and 16 bases lay in between. The CDR3 runs to 15 residues. CDR3 nucleotide sequence: TGTGCCAGCAGCCTCTCCTACTCTCCCTACACTGAAGCTTTCTTT. Encoded protein: CASSLSYSPYTEAFF.

This sequence joins TRBV6-5 and TRBJ1-2; D may be TRBD1 (5 bases). The CDR3 sequence is 15 residues long. V was cut by 6 bases and J by 8 bases, with 22 bases left in between. Germline values: CDR1 MNHEY, CDR2 SVGAGI. The CDR3 loop reads CASSYSGLQIGGYTF. The CDR3 DNA follows: TGTGCCAGCAGCTATTCGGGACTTCAAATCGGGGGCTACACCTTC.

This rearrangement joins TRBV5-1 to TRBJ2-3; 14 nucleotides match TRBD2. Germline loops: CDR1 SGHRS, CDR2 YFSETQ. V lost 4 bases and J lost 0; bases outside the gene matches: 7. The CDR3 is 18 residues long. As DNA, the CDR3 is TGCGCCAGCAGCCTCGGACTAGCGGGGGGCCTTAGCACAGATACGCAGTATTTT. Translating gives CASSLGLAGGLSTDTQYF.

The chain combines TRBV10-2 with TRBJ2-5; D may match TRBD1 or TRBD2 (6 bases each). V lost 6 bases and J 4 bases, leaving 12 bases between the germline ends. The CDR3 runs 13 residues. Germline V gene data show CDR1 as WSHSY and CDR2 as SAAADI. The CDR3 sequence: CASREGGRETQYF. The CDR3 DNA reads as TGCGCCAGCAGAGAGGGGGGCCGAGAGACCCAGTACTTC.

V gene TRBV5-5 combines with J gene TRBJ1-2, with 10 bases aligning to TRBD1. V dropped 2 bases and J dropped 4; count of bases not matched to a gene: 11. The V gene's germline CDR1 is SGHKS and CDR2 YYEKEE (reference sequence). The CDR3 has 17 residues. CDR3 in amino acids: CASSFSATGGSIYGYTF. The CDR3 coding sequence is TGTGCCAGCAGCTTTAGTGCGACAGGGGGCTCGATCTATGGCTACACCTTC.

This clone was observed a single time. Germline and junction disagree at one end, which may indicate a read error. CDR3 loop: CASSPTGLPTGELFF. In DNA, the CDR3 is TGTGCTAGCAGCCCAACCGGACTTCCGACCGGGGAGCTGTTTTTT. V usage is TRBV7-7 and J usage is TRBJ2-2, with D tentatively TRBD2 (5 bases). CDR3 size: 15 residues. Germline V gene sequence: CDR1 SSHAT, CDR2 FNYEAQ (reference sequence).

The genes are TRBV28 and TRBJ1-5; D perhaps matches TRBD1 (5 bases). With 6 bases removed from V and 2 bases from J, the gap between germline ends came to 14 bases. The germline CDR1 and CDR2 sequences are MDHEN and SYDVKM. The CDR3 is made up of 15 amino acids. The CDR3 region has the DNA TGTGCCAGCAGCCTTTACGACAGCCGCAATCAGCCCCAGCATTTT. Protein sequence: CASSLYDSRNQPQHF.

V usage is TRBV6-1 and J usage is TRBJ1-5; D is uncertain. This CDR3 spans 16 amino acids. Trimming pared 1 base from V and 2 bases from J, leaving 12 bases between. The germline V gene encodes CDR1 MNHNS and CDR2 SASEGT. DNA for the CDR3: TGTGCCAGCAGTGAAGAGGGAGGACGAGGCAATCAGCCCCAGCATTTT. Translated, it gives CASSEEGGRGNQPQHF.